The present T cell receptor beta chain was sequenced within a study of cytomegalovirus exposure and HLA in healthy donors. Study-level findings and limits: In an earlier analysis, in fewer than 700 donors, most V segments appeared productive either ~90% or ~30% of the time. TCR beta V- and J-gene trimming was later associated with a missense DCLRE1C variant.

This clone was counted only a few times. The antigen is not known. The PCR employed 60 Vbeta primers together with 13 Jbeta primers. TCRdb keeps only in-frame clones here, not all; method: immunoSEQ multiplex PCR. This sample yields approximately 110,000 clones, of which over 70% are seen a single time; about 5% belongs to the top ten. The germline gives CDR1 SGHNT, CDR2 YENEEA. V gave up 2 bases and J gave up 6 bases; unmatched junction bases: 7. CDR3 size: 15 residues. The sequenced sample was PBMCs. The sequence was obtained from a male donor in good health and CMV-seronegative. The chain carries TRBV11-3 and TRBJ2-1; 7 nucleotides align to TRBD2. This CDR3 reads CASSLSSSGGNEQFF. DNA of the CDR3: TGTGCCAGCAGCTTATCGTCTAGCGGAGGCAATGAGCAGTTCTTC.